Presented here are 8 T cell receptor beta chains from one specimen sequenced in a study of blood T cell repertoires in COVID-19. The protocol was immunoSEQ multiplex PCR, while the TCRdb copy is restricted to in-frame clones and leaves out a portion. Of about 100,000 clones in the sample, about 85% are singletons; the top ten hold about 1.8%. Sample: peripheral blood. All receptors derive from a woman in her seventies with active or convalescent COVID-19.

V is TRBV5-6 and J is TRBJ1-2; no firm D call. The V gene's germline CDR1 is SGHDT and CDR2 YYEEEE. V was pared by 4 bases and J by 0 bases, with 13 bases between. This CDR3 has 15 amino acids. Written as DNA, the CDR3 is TGTGCCAGCAGCCCCGTGGAGCCCCCTAACTATGGCTACACCTTC. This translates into CASSPVEPPNYGYTF.

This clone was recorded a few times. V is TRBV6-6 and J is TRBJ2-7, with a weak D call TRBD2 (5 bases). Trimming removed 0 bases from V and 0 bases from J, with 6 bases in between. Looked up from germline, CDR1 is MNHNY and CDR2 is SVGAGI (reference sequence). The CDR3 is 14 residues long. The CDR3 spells CASSYSGVSYEQYF. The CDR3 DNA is TGTGCCAGCAGTTACTCCGGGGTCTCCTACGAGCAGTACTTC.

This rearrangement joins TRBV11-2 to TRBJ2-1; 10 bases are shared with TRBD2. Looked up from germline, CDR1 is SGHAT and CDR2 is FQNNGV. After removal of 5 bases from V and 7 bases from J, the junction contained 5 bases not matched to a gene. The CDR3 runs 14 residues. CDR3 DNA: TGTGCCAGCAGCCCACTAGCGGGGCGGAATGAGCAGTTCTTC. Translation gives CASSPLAGRNEQFF.

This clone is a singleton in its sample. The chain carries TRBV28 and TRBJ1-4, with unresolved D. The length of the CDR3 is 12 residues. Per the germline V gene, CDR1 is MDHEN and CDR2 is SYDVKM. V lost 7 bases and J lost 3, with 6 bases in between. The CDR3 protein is CASNGANEKLFF. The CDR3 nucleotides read TGTGCCAGCAACGGAGCTAATGAAAAACTGTTTTTT.

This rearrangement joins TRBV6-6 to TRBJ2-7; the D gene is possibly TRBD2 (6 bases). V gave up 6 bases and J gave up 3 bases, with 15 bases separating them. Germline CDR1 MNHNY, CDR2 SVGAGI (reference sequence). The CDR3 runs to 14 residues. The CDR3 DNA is TGTGCCAGCAGGCTACTAGCAGAAAACTACGAGCAGTACTTC. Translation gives CASRLLAENYEQYF.

The CDR3 nucleotides are TGTGCCAGCAGCGTAGACTCTAGGTGGACCCAGTACTTC. Its protein product is CASSVDSRWTQYF. V usage is TRBV9 and J usage is TRBJ2-5; no clear D. The germline V and J ends were trimmed by 0 bases and 7 bases, with 10 bases remaining between them. Looked up from germline, CDR1 is SGDLS and CDR2 is YYNGEE. CDR3 size: 13 residues.

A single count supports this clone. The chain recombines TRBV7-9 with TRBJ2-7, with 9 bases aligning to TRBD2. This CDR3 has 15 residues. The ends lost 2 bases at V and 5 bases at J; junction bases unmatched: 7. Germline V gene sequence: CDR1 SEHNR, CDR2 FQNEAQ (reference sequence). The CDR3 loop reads CASSLKIAGANEQYF. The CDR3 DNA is TGTGCCAGCAGCTTAAAAATAGCGGGAGCCAACGAGCAGTACTTC.

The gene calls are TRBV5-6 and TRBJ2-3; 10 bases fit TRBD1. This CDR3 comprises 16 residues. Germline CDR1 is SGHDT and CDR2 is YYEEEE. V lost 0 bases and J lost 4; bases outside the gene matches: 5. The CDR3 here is CASSLAPTGGADTQYF. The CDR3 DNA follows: TGTGCCAGCAGCTTGGCCCCGACAGGGGGCGCAGATACGCAGTATTTT.